This T cell receptor (beta chain) was documented in a study of radiation and T cells in renal cell carcinoma. Study-level information: Nephrectomy followed 15 Gy stereotactic body radiation by 4 weeks. Points from the study as a whole: From baseline, blood top tumor clonotypes peaked at 2 weeks post-radiation.

Sequencing used immunoSEQ multiplex PCR; TCRdb keeps in-frame clones, though not all of them. The repertoire holds 70,000 to 80,000 clones, about 86% seen once, with 20% to 25% in the top ten. Documented time point: blood 2 weeks post-SBRT. Treatment specified: 15 Gy SBRT to primary tumor, nephrectomy 4 weeks later. After SBRT, blood was collected at 2 and 4 weeks, plus baseline. The patient's renal cell carcinoma had clear cell pathology. The CDR3 contains 17 residues. Germline trimming cut 2 bases from V and 1 base from J; bases unmatched to any gene: 8. Per germline, CDR1 MGHRA and CDR2 YSYEKL. Remarks on this clone: Its antigen is as yet unknown.

The sample was blood, taken from a patient whose treatment included radiotherapy and nephrectomy. The clonotype comes from a woman aged 50 to 65 with renal cell carcinoma. The rearrangement uses TRBV4-1 and TRBJ2-4; 7 bases align to TRBD1. CDR3: CASSQTDRVWAKNIQYF. CDR3 nucleotides: TGCGCCAGCAGCCAAACCGACAGGGTTTGGGCCAAAAACATTCAGTACTTC.